A single sample is the source of the 26 T cell receptor beta chains below, sequenced in a study of identical twins. Each CDR3 protein is one row after TCRdb ran MiXCR on the 5' RACE reads. The sample records hundreds of thousands of distinct CDR3 sequences, about 12% being singletons. The same data also went into a second study, on yellow fever vaccine responses in identical twins.

Specimen: PBMCs. These receptors originate from a young woman in good health.

J is TRBJ2-7 and V is TRBV3-1; maybe TRBD2 (5 bases). The CDR3 runs 14 residues. Trimming removed 0 bases from V and 7 bases from J, with 13 bases in between. Germline loops: CDR1 LGHDT, CDR2 YNNKEL (reference sequence). The CDR3 coding sequence is TGTGCCAGCAGCCAAGATTACCCCCCGGGAGAGCAGTACTTC. Residues: CASSQDYPPGEQYF.

The J gene is TRBJ1-3, the V gene TRBV6-5; D remains ambiguous. V lost 0 bases to trimming and J lost 6 bases, with 15 bases between them. Germline values: CDR1 MNHEY, CDR2 SVGAGI. CDR3 size: 16 residues. CDR3 sequence: CASSYSRQVPSNTIYF. CDR3 bases: TGTGCCAGCAGTTACTCGCGTCAGGTCCCTTCAAACACCATATATTTT.

This sequence joins TRBV18 and TRBJ2-5, with a possible D match to TRBD1 (5 bases). The CDR3 runs 12 residues. V was clipped by 5 bases and J by 4 bases, with 8 bases between them. Looked up from germline, CDR1 is KGHSH and CDR2 is LQKENI. The DNA for the CDR3 is TGTGCCAGCTCAATGGGGCCAGAGACCCAGTACTTC. Protein product: CASSMGPETQYF.

At least ten counts were recorded for this clonotype. The rearrangement joins TRBV29-1 to TRBJ2-3; 11 bases map to TRBD2. The V gene end was trimmed by 0 bases and the J gene end by 7 bases; junction bases not matched to a gene: 12. CDR1 is SQVTM, CDR2 ANQGSEA, per germline. The CDR3 runs to 17 residues. This chain's CDR3 is CSVEDRLAGPRAYTQYF. The CDR3 nucleotides are TGCAGCGTTGAAGATCGACTAGCGGGGCCGCGCGCGTATACGCAGTATTTT.

This clonotype was observed a few times. The rearrangement joins TRBV24-1 to TRBJ2-2; the D gene is possibly TRBD2 (7 bases). Between the trimmed V and J ends, which lost 6 bases and 10 bases, there was a span of 20 bases. CDR1 KGHDR and CDR2 SFDVKD come from the germline V gene. The CDR3 runs 15 residues. CDR3 region: CATSTLGAGAAELFF. CDR3 DNA sequence: TGTGCCACCAGTACCCTTGGGGCGGGGGCCGCGGAGCTGTTTTTT.

There are many counts of this clonotype. The chain's CDR3 is CATSDPTRGGNTIYF. As DNA, the CDR3 is TGTGCCACCAGTGATCCCACCCGAGGCGGAAACACCATATATTTT. V and J are TRBV24-1 and TRBJ1-3; no definite D call. Per the germline V gene, CDR1 is KGHDR and CDR2 is SFDVKD. With 3 bases removed from V and 4 bases from J, the gap between germline ends came to 12 bases. The CDR3 length is 15 residues.

J is TRBJ2-4 and V is TRBV3-1, with D maybe TRBD1 (5 bases). Trimming removed 6 bases from V and 0 bases from J, with 12 bases in between. Germline V CDR1 and CDR2: LGHDT, YNNKEL (reference sequence). This CDR3 is 15 amino acids long. CDR3 amino acids: CASRAGSLAKNIQYF. The CDR3 DNA follows: TGTGCCAGCAGAGCAGGGTCCCTAGCCAAAAACATTCAGTACTTC.

The chain recombines TRBV20-1 with TRBJ2-3, with 10 bases aligning to TRBD2. V was clipped by 3 bases and J by 2 bases; unmatched bases: 5. CDR1 is DFQATT and CDR2 is SNEGSKA in the germline V gene (reference sequence). The CDR3 is 15 residues long. Written as DNA, the CDR3 is TGCAGTGCTAGGGCTAGCGGGAGACACACAGATACGCAGTATTTT. Its translation is CSARASGRHTDTQYF.

CDR3 bases: TGTGCCAGCAGCCAAGAAAGGCTAGCGGGAGGGCCAAACAATGAGCAGTTCTTC. This gives the protein CASSQERLAGGPNNEQFF. This chain links TRBV3-1 with TRBJ2-1; 12 nucleotides match TRBD2. The CDR3 runs to 18 residues. Germline trimming cut 0 bases from V and 5 bases from J; bases unmatched to any gene: 8. CDR1 and CDR2 from the germline V gene are LGHDT and YNNKEL (reference sequence).

This clonotype has a handful of counts. This chain links TRBV7-9 with TRBJ1-5, with D unresolved. The CDR3 is 16 amino acids. Germline V gene lookup returns CDR1 SEHNR and CDR2 FQNEAQ (reference sequence). V was pared by 5 bases and J by 0 bases, with 14 bases between. The CDR3 is CASSDGPQYSNQPQHF. CDR3 nucleotides: TGTGCCAGCAGCGACGGACCGCAATATAGCAATCAGCCCCAGCATTTT.

This clonotype was seen more than once but under ten times. This rearrangement joins TRBV7-8 to TRBJ2-3, with 14 bases aligning to TRBD2. Germline V gives CDR1 SGHVS, CDR2 FQNEAQ. V shed 5 bases and J 2 bases; nucleotides not matched to a gene: 6. There are 17 residues in the CDR3. CDR3: CASSPRLAGGNTDTQYF. CDR3 nucleotides: TGTGCCAGCAGCCCCAGACTAGCGGGAGGGAACACAGATACGCAGTATTTT.

Note on this clonotype: A read error is possible here, since a much larger clone lies one base away. The chain carries TRBV20-1 and TRBJ2-4, with 7 positions matching TRBD1. The CDR3 loop spans 16 amino acids. Germline V CDR1 and CDR2: DFQATT, SNEGSKA (reference sequence). Here the CDR3 reads CCARDGRGPGGYIQYF. The DNA for the CDR3 is TGCTGTGCTAGAGATGGGAGAGGGCCAGGGGGTTACATTCAGTACTTC.

The J gene is TRBJ1-5, the V gene TRBV23-1; no clear D. TRBV23-1 is marked as an open reading frame, function uncertain. The V end was cut by 1 base, the J end by 4 bases, with 23 bases between. The CDR3 extends over 19 amino acids. CDR3 protein: CASSQFLSLLNRTNQPQHF. The CDR3 bases are TGCGCCAGCAGTCAATTTTTAAGTTTGCTGAACAGAACGAATCAGCCCCAGCATTTT.

The sample holds a few counts of this clonotype. The genes are TRBV10-3 and TRBJ1-1; D call uncertain. V was trimmed by 4 bases and J by 0 bases, leaving 9 bases between them. The CDR3 covers 14 residues. CDR1 and CDR2 (germline): ENHRY, SYGVKD. The CDR3 protein is CAISATEMNTEAFF. For the CDR3, the DNA is TGTGCCATCAGTGCCACAGAAATGAACACTGAAGCTTTCTTT.

This clonotype was seen ten or more times. This sequence joins TRBV10-3 and TRBJ2-7; 8 positions agree with TRBD2. The CDR3 sequence is 15 residues long. V lost 1 base to trimming and J lost 0 bases; unmatched junction nucleotides: 2. From germline, CDR1 is ENHRY and CDR2 SYGVKD. DNA of the CDR3: TGTGCCATCAGTGAGTTGGCGGGAGGCTCCTACGAGCAGTACTTC. Encoded protein: CAISELAGGSYEQYF.

This chain links TRBV20-1 with TRBJ2-7, with D unclear. V gave up 0 bases and J gave up 2 bases, with 26 bases separating them. This CDR3 has 19 amino acids. Germline V CDR1 and CDR2: DFQATT, SNEGSKA (reference sequence). The CDR3 bases are TGCAGTGCTAGAGATCCTCTCAGAAGAGATGACGTCTCTCCCTACGAGCAGTACTTC. This sequence encodes CSARDPLRRDDVSPYEQYF.

This clonotype was picked up a small number of times. The V call is TRBV7-9, the J call TRBJ2-3; 11 bases are a match to TRBD2. V gave up 5 bases and J gave up 2 bases; unmatched junction bases: 9. Per germline, CDR1 SEHNR and CDR2 FQNEAQ (reference sequence). The CDR3 runs to 17 residues. CDR3 amino acids: CASSQSPTSGATDTQYF. As DNA, the CDR3 is TGTGCCAGCAGCCAATCGCCGACTAGCGGGGCCACAGATACGCAGTATTTT.

As concerns this clonotype: At one end, the junction sequence differs from germline, possibly due to a read error. The V gene is TRBV29-1, the J gene TRBJ1-1; D unclear. Per germline, CDR1 SQVTM and CDR2 ANQGSEA. This CDR3 is built from 15 residues. Here the CDR3 reads CSVEVVRVENTVAFF. CDR3 nucleotides: TGCAGCGTTGAAGTGGTTCGGGTAGAGAACACTGTAGCTTTCTTT.

The V and J genes are TRBV28 and TRBJ1-5; D ambiguous. There are 15 residues in the CDR3. Germline V gene lookup returns CDR1 MDHEN and CDR2 SYDVKM. V lost 10 bases and J lost 3, with 19 bases in between. The CDR3 here is CATYTGWVANQPQHF. The CDR3 DNA is TGTGCCACCTATACCGGGTGGGTGGCCAATCAGCCCCAGCATTTT.

The V and J genes are TRBV12-3 or TRBV12-4 and TRBJ1-1, with D possibly TRBD1 on 5 matching bases. Trimming removed 5 bases from V and 3 bases from J, with 16 bases in between. The CDR3 covers 15 residues. This CDR3 is CASSGEGLGDTEAFF. The DNA for the CDR3 is TGTGCCAGCAGTGGGGAGGGGCTTGGGGACACTGAAGCTTTCTTT.

In this sample, this clonotype turned up a few times. J is TRBJ2-3 and V is TRBV7-2; D ambiguous. Looked up from germline, CDR1 is SGHTA and CDR2 is FQGNSA. This CDR3 is built from 12 residues. Trimming took off 6 bases at V and 4 bases at J, with 8 bases between the two ends. The CDR3 bases are TGTGCCAGCAGGGGAAATGCAGATACGCAGTATTTT. This sequence encodes CASRGNADTQYF. The entire variable domain, with the rest obtained from reference TRBV7-2 and TRBJ2-3, is as follows: GAGVSQSPSNKVTEKGKDVELRCDPISGHTALYWYRQSLGQGLEFLIYFQGNSAPDKSGLPSDRFSAERTGGSVSTLTIQRTQQEDSAVYLCASRGNADTQYFGPGTRLTVL.

This clonotype was detected many times. This chain connects TRBV24-1 to TRBJ2-1; either TRBD1 or TRBD2 may supply D (6 bases each). The V end lost 3 bases, the J end lost 9 bases, and 11 bases lay between the germline ends. Germline V gene lookup returns CDR1 KGHDR and CDR2 SFDVKD. The CDR3 has 13 amino acids. The CDR3 DNA sequence: TGTGCCACCAGTGATATTTCGGGGGCTGAGCAGTTCTTC. Amino acid sequence: CATSDISGAEQFF.

The chain carries TRBV6-1 and TRBJ2-5, with D unclear. Trimming shortened V by 5 bases and J by 5 bases, and 6 bases separated the two germline ends. CDR1 MNHNS and CDR2 SASEGT come from the germline V gene. This CDR3 contains 11 residues. The CDR3 nucleotides are TGTGCCAGCAGTATGACTGAGACCCAGTACTTC. This codes for CASSMTETQYF.

CDR3 DNA sequence: TGCAGTGCTCCACGTAGCGGGGGGTACAATGAGCAGTTCTTC. Its protein product is CSAPRSGGYNEQFF. The gene calls are TRBV20-1 and TRBJ2-1; 10 nucleotides agree with TRBD2. The CDR3 has 14 residues. V shed 5 bases, J shed 4 bases, and the junction held 5 bases outside the gene matches. The V gene's germline CDR1 is DFQATT and CDR2 SNEGSKA (reference sequence).

The chain has TRBV7-9 and TRBJ2-7; D may be TRBD1 (6 bases). The CDR3 loop spans 15 amino acids. Trimming stripped 5 bases from V and 2 bases from J, with 16 bases between. Germline CDR1 reads SEHNR; CDR2 reads FQNEAQ (reference sequence). DNA for the CDR3: TGTGCCAGCAGCCTCCCCCAGGACAGAACCTACGAGCAGTACTTC. Encoded protein: CASSLPQDRTYEQYF.

This clonotype was counted at least ten times. A junction boundary mismatches the germline segment, possibly from a read error. The chain is built from TRBV5-1 and TRBJ2-2; D is possibly TRBD2 (5 bases). Germline V gives CDR1 SGHRS, CDR2 YFSETQ. This CDR3 is 14 amino acids long. Written as DNA, the CDR3 is TGTGCCAGCAGCTTAGAGGGGAACACCGGGGAGCTGTTTTTT. This sequence encodes CASSLEGNTGELFF.